Each of the 29 T cell receptor beta chains below was sequenced from the same sample in a study of blood T cell repertoires in COVID-19. Method: immunoSEQ multiplex PCR; TCRdb's copy keeps in-frame clones and lacks some. This table holds about 160,000 clones, approximately 88% found once. Sequencing was performed on peripheral blood. The receptor set was obtained from a woman aged 55-70 years who had recovered from COVID-19.

The genes are TRBV29-1 and TRBJ2-7; D uncertain. The germline gives CDR1 SQVTM, CDR2 ANQGSEA. Trimming stripped 2 bases from V and 0 bases from J, with 8 bases between. CDR3 length: 13 residues. This chain's CDR3 is CSVELRSSYEQYF. The CDR3 nucleotides read TGCAGCGTTGAACTCCGGAGCTCCTACGAGCAGTACTTC.

The rearrangement uses TRBV10-1 and TRBJ1-5; no definite D call. Per the germline V gene, CDR1 is WNHNN and CDR2 is SYGVQD (reference sequence). With 8 bases removed from V and 2 bases from J, the gap between germline ends came to 16 bases. The CDR3 consists of 15 residues. CDR3 nucleotide sequence: TGCGCCAGCGTCCGGGCCACGGAGGGCAATCAGCCCCAGCATTTT. Translated: CASVRATEGNQPQHF.

The chain recombines TRBV5-1 with TRBJ1-4; 7 nucleotides agree with TRBD1. This CDR3 is 16 amino acids long. With 4 bases clipped from V and 4 bases from J, the junction kept 10 bases outside the gene matches. From germline, CDR1 is SGHRS and CDR2 YFSETQ. The DNA of the CDR3 is TGCGCCAGCAGCCAAGGGGGCGCAATATTTAATGAAAAACTGTTTTTT. Translated: CASSQGGAIFNEKLFF.

The chain couples TRBV18 to TRBJ2-5; 8 nucleotides line up with TRBD1. V gave up 3 bases and J gave up 2 bases; unmatched junction bases: 5. The CDR3 consists of 15 residues. CDR1 and CDR2 from the germline V gene are KGHSH and LQKENI. The CDR3 DNA reads as TGTGCCAGCTCACCGAATACAGGGGGACAAGAGACCCAGTACTTC. Translation: CASSPNTGGQETQYF. Variable domain in full (rest from reference TRBV18 and TRBJ2-5): NAGVMQNPRHLVRRRGQEARLRCSPMKGHSHVYWYRQLPEEGLKFMVYLQKENIIDESGMPKERFSAEFPKEGPSILRIQQVVRGDSAAYFCASSPNTGGQETQYFGPGTRLLVL.

Concerning this clone: The sample has other DNA sequences that encode this CDR3 too. J is TRBJ2-7 and V is TRBV27; maybe TRBD1 (5 bases). Trimming shortened V by 2 bases and J by 0 bases, and 8 bases separated the two germline ends. Germline loops: CDR1 MNHEY, CDR2 SMNVEV (reference sequence). This CDR3 is 14 amino acids long. The CDR3 spells CASSLQGSSYEQYF. As DNA, the CDR3 is TGTGCCAGCAGTTTACAGGGAAGCTCCTACGAGCAGTACTTC.

The table lists this clone with a count of one. At the DNA level, this CDR3 is encoded by other sequences in the same sample as well. The chain has TRBV18 and TRBJ1-5; 12 bases fit TRBD1. The CDR3 loop spans 16 amino acids. V dropped 3 bases and J dropped 4; count of bases not matched to a gene: 4. Germline loops: CDR1 KGHSH, CDR2 LQKENI. CDR3 DNA: TGTGCCAGCTCACCGGGACAGGGGGCACGGAATCAGCCCCAGCATTTT. Amino acids: CASSPGQGARNQPQHF. Variable domain in full (rest from reference TRBV18 and TRBJ1-5): NAGVMQNPRHLVRRRGQEARLRCSPMKGHSHVYWYRQLPEEGLKFMVYLQKENIIDESGMPKERFSAEFPKEGPSILRIQQVVRGDSAAYFCASSPGQGARNQPQHFGDGTRLSIL.

The chain has TRBV19 and TRBJ2-1; 8 nucleotides agree with TRBD2. Germline CDR1 and CDR2: LNHDA and SQIVND (reference sequence). The V and J ends lost 3 bases and 4 bases, in that order; junction bases with no gene match: 5. The CDR3 spans 15 residues. The CDR3 spells CASSMAGGPYNEQFF. For the CDR3, the DNA is TGTGCCAGTAGTATGGCGGGGGGCCCTTACAATGAGCAGTTCTTC.

The J gene is TRBJ1-2, the V gene TRBV5-1, with D perhaps matching TRBD1 (5 bases). This CDR3 has 17 amino acids. The germline V gene has CDR1 SGHRS and CDR2 YFSETQ. Trimming took 4 bases from V and 6 from J, leaving 25 bases between them. CDR3 in DNA: TGCGCCAGCAGCGAAGGCGTCTCTGGTCAGGGAGGTGATGGCTACACCTTC. Its protein is CASSEGVSGQGGDGYTF.

The chain recombines TRBV11-2 with TRBJ2-7; a possible D gene is TRBD1 (5 bases). The CDR3 is 14 amino acids. Trimming cost V 3 bases and J 3 bases, with 12 bases left between them. Germline V lookup: CDR1 SGHAT, CDR2 FQNNGV. Written as DNA, the CDR3 is TGTGCCAGCAGCTTGGGGCTGGGCGACTACGAGCAGTACTTC. This codes for CASSLGLGDYEQYF. The full variable domain, completed using reference TRBV11-2 and TRBJ2-7, is EAGVAQSPRYKIIEKRQSVAFWCNPISGHATLYWYQQILGQGPKLLIQFQNNGVVDDSQLPKDRFSAERLKGVDSTLKIQPAKLEDSAVYLCASSLGLGDYEQYFGPGTRLTVT.

This clone has only a few counts. The genes are TRBV4-1 and TRBJ1-5, with TRBD1 matching over 11 bases. Germline lookup yields CDR1 MGHRA and CDR2 YSYEKL. The V segment lost 4 bases and the J segment 6 bases; nucleotides outside the gene matches: 5. The CDR3 spans 15 residues. The CDR3 sequence is CASSPWTGGFQPQHF. The CDR3 DNA is TGCGCCAGCAGCCCGTGGACAGGGGGCTTTCAGCCCCAGCATTTT.

The chain is built from TRBV6-5 and TRBJ1-6; D is undetermined. Germline V CDR1 and CDR2: MNHEY, SVGAGI. The CDR3 has 13 amino acids. V lost 6 bases, J lost 10 bases, and 13 bases lay in between. CDR3 amino acids: CASSETPASPLHF. The CDR3 DNA follows: TGTGCCAGCAGCGAGACACCCGCCTCACCCCTCCACTTT.

The V and J genes are TRBV5-4 and TRBJ2-5, with 7 bases lining up with TRBD1. V was clipped by 3 bases and J by 3 bases; unmatched bases: 2. The CDR3 runs 13 residues. CDR1 is SGHNT and CDR2 is YYREEE in the germline V gene (reference sequence). CDR3 sequence: CASSWQGEETQYF. The CDR3, as DNA: TGTGCCAGCAGCTGGCAGGGGGAAGAGACCCAGTACTTC.

The V and J genes are TRBV15 and TRBJ1-4; 10 bases align to TRBD1. The CDR3 has 17 amino acids. CDR1 LNHNV and CDR2 YYDKDF come from the germline V gene (reference sequence). Trimming cost V 3 bases and J 3 bases; bases outside gene matches: 7. CDR3 in amino acids: CATSRGRQGAPNEKLFF. In DNA form, the CDR3 reads TGTGCCACCAGCAGGGGACGACAGGGGGCGCCTAATGAAAAACTGTTTTTT.

CDR3 bases: TGTGCCAGCAGCTTAGCCCTATCTTACAATGAGCAGTTCTTC. Amino acids: CASSLALSYNEQFF. V gene TRBV7-8 combines with J gene TRBJ2-1; D gene uncertain. The CDR3 is 14 residues long. Trimming pared 0 bases from V and 4 bases from J, leaving 7 bases between. Germline lookup yields CDR1 SGHVS and CDR2 FQNEAQ.

The chain uses TRBV28 and TRBJ1-2; D is possibly TRBD1 (5 bases). V shed 9 bases and J shed 4 bases, with 18 bases lying between them. There are 14 residues in the CDR3. Germline V gene data show CDR1 as MDHEN and CDR2 as SYDVKM. CDR3 protein: CASGAFFRSYGYTF. In DNA, the CDR3 is TGTGCCAGTGGGGCTTTTTTCCGATCCTATGGCTACACCTTC.

The chain uses TRBV3-1 (or the pseudogene TRBV3-2) and TRBJ2-2; D perhaps matches TRBD2 (6 bases). This CDR3 has 17 residues. Germline CDR1 LGHDT, CDR2 YNNKEL (reference sequence). Trimming left V 0 bases short and J 6 bases short, with 17 bases between. The DNA of the CDR3 is TGTGCCAGCAGCCAAGATCGGGGGTTCGGAAACGCCGGGGAGCTGTTTTTT. It yields the protein CASSQDRGFGNAGELFF.

The chain employs TRBV5-1 and TRBJ2-1; 7 bases are a match to TRBD1. Germline lookup yields CDR1 SGHRS and CDR2 YFSETQ. The junction had 4 bases not matched to a gene; V was cut back by 4 bases and J by 6 bases. The CDR3 totals 13 residues. The CDR3 bases are TGCGCCAGCAGCCAAGGGGGCGCCAATGAGCAGTTCTTC. Residues: CASSQGGANEQFF.

The V and J genes are TRBV5-1 and TRBJ2-7; TRBD1 is a possible D gene (6 bases). There are 16 residues in the CDR3. The V and J ends lost 4 bases and 1 base respectively, with 18 bases between them. Germline lookup yields CDR1 SGHRS and CDR2 YFSETQ. The CDR3 here is CASSLAGTITSYEQYF. The CDR3 DNA is TGCGCCAGCAGCCTCGCTGGGACAATAACTTCCTACGAGCAGTACTTC. Together with reference TRBV5-1 and TRBJ2-7, the CDR3 gives the full variable domain: KAGVTQTPRYLIKTRGQQVTLSCSPISGHRSVSWYQQTPGQGLQFLFEYFSETQRNKGNFPGRFSGRQFSNSRSEMNVSTLELGDSALYLCASSLAGTITSYEQYFGPGTRLTVT.

V gene TRBV5-1 combines with J gene TRBJ1-2; perhaps TRBD1 as D (5 bases). The CDR3 contains 19 residues. Deletions cut 0 bases from V and 1 base from J, with 22 bases between. In germline, CDR1 is SGHRS, CDR2 YFSETQ. DNA of the CDR3: TGCGCCAGCAGCTTGGGGAGGGCGACAGTCAAAAGGAGTAACTATGGCTACACCTTC. Translation: CASSLGRATVKRSNYGYTF.

The genes are TRBV28 and TRBJ2-4, with TRBD1 identical over 9 bases. After removal of 1 base from V and 4 bases from J, the junction contained 11 bases not matched to a gene. Germline CDR1 MDHEN, CDR2 SYDVKM. This CDR3 has 18 residues. The CDR3 DNA follows: TGTGCCAGCAGTTTATTTGGGGTTTGGGGACAGGGTAAAAACATTCAGTACTTC. Protein: CASSLFGVWGQGKNIQYF.

This rearrangement joins TRBV2 to TRBJ2-5, with TRBD1 as a possible D gene (5 bases). The CDR3 has 12 amino acids. Germline CDR1 reads SNHLY; CDR2 reads FYNNEI. V was cut by 7 bases and J by 5 bases, with 11 bases left in between. CDR3 sequence reads: CASKLSGETQYF. The CDR3 DNA reads TGTGCCAGCAAATTGTCAGGGGAGACCCAGTACTTC.

The rearrangement uses TRBV15 and TRBJ1-4, with D possibly matching TRBD1 (5 bases). The CDR3 is made up of 15 amino acids. Per germline, CDR1 LNHNV and CDR2 YYDKDF (reference sequence). V lost 5 bases to trimming and J lost 8 bases, with 18 bases between them. CDR3 region: CATSLRKQAGEKLFF. The CDR3 DNA is TGTGCCACCAGCCTACGGAAACAGGCTGGGGAAAAACTGTTTTTT.

This chain joins TRBV19 and TRBJ2-2, with TRBD2 identical over 7 bases. V lost 5 bases and J lost 4; bases outside the gene matches: 7. From germline, CDR1 is LNHDA and CDR2 SQIVND (reference sequence). The CDR3 runs 15 residues. The CDR3 sequence is CASSAWEGSTGELFF. The CDR3 DNA is TGTGCCAGTAGTGCCTGGGAGGGTAGCACCGGGGAGCTGTTTTTT.

The chain is built from TRBV10-2 and TRBJ2-1, with D possibly being TRBD2 (5 bases). Germline values: CDR1 WSHSY, CDR2 SAAADI. The CDR3 sequence is 14 residues long. The V end lost 4 bases, the J end lost 8 bases, and 15 bases lay between the germline ends. Here the CDR3 reads CASSVFMLADEQFF. The CDR3 DNA is TGCGCCAGCAGTGTGTTCATGCTAGCCGATGAGCAGTTCTTC.

V and J are TRBV5-1 and TRBJ2-4; 12 positions match TRBD1. Unmatched junction bases numbered 8, after V lost 1 base and J lost 15 bases. Germline assignment: CDR1 SGHRS and CDR2 YFSETQ. The CDR3 is 14 amino acids. CDR3 in DNA: TGCGCCAGCAGCTTGAAGGGACAGGGGGCGCCTCGGTACTTC. This gives the protein CASSLKGQGAPRYF.

This chain joins TRBV7-9 and TRBJ1-4; D is undetermined. Germline V gives CDR1 SEHNR, CDR2 FQNEAQ (reference sequence). With 1 base removed from V and 4 bases from J, the gap between germline ends came to 10 bases. The CDR3 length is 15 residues. CDR3 sequence: CASSLGGFGNEKLFF. The CDR3 coding sequence is TGTGCCAGCAGCTTAGGCGGTTTTGGTAATGAAAAACTGTTTTTT.

This clone was counted a few times. This chain joins TRBV5-1 and TRBJ1-1; 7 bases are a match to TRBD1. V was pared by 1 base and J by 5 bases, with 2 bases of the junction left unmatched. Germline CDR1 is SGHRS and CDR2 is YFSETQ. The CDR3 extends over 13 amino acids. The CDR3 nucleotides are TGCGCCAGCAGCTTGAAGGGGGCAACTGAAGCTTTCTTT. Translated, it gives CASSLKGATEAFF.

The chain employs TRBV15 and TRBJ1-5; 10 nucleotides line up with TRBD1. This CDR3 has 13 residues. The V gene end was trimmed by 8 bases and the J gene end by 6 bases; junction bases not matched to a gene: 4. CDR1 LNHNV and CDR2 YYDKDF come from the germline V gene (reference sequence). The CDR3 nucleotides are TGTGCCACCCACCGGGACAGGGGTCAGCCCCAGCATTTT. Translation: CATHRDRGQPQHF.

The V call is TRBV28, the J call TRBJ1-5, with TRBD1 as a possible D gene (5 bases). The V end lost 6 bases, the J end lost 8 bases, and 17 bases lay between the germline ends. This CDR3 comprises 14 residues. Per the germline V gene, CDR1 is MDHEN and CDR2 is SYDVKM. CDR3 DNA sequence: TGTGCCAGCAGCTCCCCAGCGGGGGATGAGCCCCAGCATTTT. Translation gives CASSSPAGDEPQHF.